This T cell receptor beta chain was captured in a study of PD-1 blockade in mismatch repair-deficient tumors (TCRdb year 2017). Regarding the complete study: Between September 2013 and September 2016, the trial enrolled 86 consecutive patients with approximately 13 mismatch repair-deficient cancer types, every one of whom had been previously treated and was progressing. Deep sequencing of TCR CDR3 regions was used to track tumor-associated T cell clones in peripheral blood of patients responding to PD-1 blockade.

Study-level results and caveats: Tumor-resident clones, often undetectable in blood before treatment, expanded rapidly after pembrolizumab and then contracted, generally before radiologic responses.

A note on this clone: The antigen this receptor binds is unknown. No base quality information exists; no much larger clone differs at one position.

CDR1 and CDR2 were assigned from the germline V gene as SGHRS and YFSETQ. V lost 4 bases and J lost 5 bases; the stretch between them is 10 bases long. There are 13 amino acids in the CDR3, from cysteine to phenylalanine inclusive. The entry retains the CDR3 DNA only, 39 bases that are in frame from base 1. Mismatch repair deficiency in every enrolled patient was established by polymerase chain reaction or immunohistochemistry. Three patients who responded to pembrolizumab therapy underwent TCR sequencing. The phase II trial prospectively tested pembrolizumab PD-1 blockade in advanced mismatch repair-deficient cancers regardless of tissue of origin. Serial peripheral blood T cell samples were collected before and at multiple times after starting PD-1 blockade. The timing of each blood sample was reported as weeks after the first dose of pembrolizumab. Libraries were prepared through the immunoSEQ multiplex PCR assay. TCRdb took over this immuneACCESS table, retaining in-frame rearrangements with V and J assigned. Such tables are incomplete; in checked studies, under half of the missing clones stem from an unresolved V gene, and the remainder is unexplained. The sample table contains about 120,000 clones; only one count was recorded for about three quarters of them. The ten most abundant clones make up about 5.1% of the sample.

In this chain, TRBV5-1 is recombined with TRBJ2-1, with a weak D call of TRBD1 (5 bases match). Sequenced material: peripheral blood, taken 60 weeks after starting pembrolizumab. This clonotype originated in an adult with mismatch repair-deficient cancer. The base sequence is TGCGCCAGCAGCCTCCCGACAGACAATGAGCAGTTCTTC. Translation gives CASSLPTDNEQFF.